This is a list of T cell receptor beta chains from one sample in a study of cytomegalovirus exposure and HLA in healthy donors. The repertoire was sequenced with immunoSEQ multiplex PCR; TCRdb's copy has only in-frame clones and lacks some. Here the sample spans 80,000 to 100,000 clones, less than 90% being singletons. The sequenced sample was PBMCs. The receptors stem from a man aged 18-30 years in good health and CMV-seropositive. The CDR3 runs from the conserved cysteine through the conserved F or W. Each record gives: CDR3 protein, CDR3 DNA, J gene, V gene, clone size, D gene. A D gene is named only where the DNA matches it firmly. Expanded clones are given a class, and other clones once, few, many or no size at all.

CASSYSLGTATDTQYF | TGTGCCAGCAGTTACTCATTAGGGACAGCAACAGATACGCAGTATTTT | TRBJ2-3 | TRBV6-5 | NA | TRBD1
CASSSLGDSGANVLTF | TGTGCCAGCAGTTCCCTTGGAGACTCTGGTGCCAACGTCCTGACTTTC | TRBJ2-6 | TRBV6-5 | NA | NA
CASSGGLGPRNEQFF | TGTGCCAGCAGCGGAGGACTAGGACCGAGGAATGAGCAGTTCTTC | TRBJ2-1 | TRBV7-3 | NA | TRBD2
CASSGPGLAGSGELFF | TGTGCCAGCAGCGGACCGGGACTAGCGGGATCCGGGGAGCTGTTTTTT | TRBJ2-2 | TRBV7-9 | NA | TRBD2
CASSYTGGGPVETQYF | TGTGCCAGCAGTTACACAGGGGGCGGGCCCGTGGAGACCCAGTACTTC | TRBJ2-5 | TRBV27 | once | TRBD1
CASSFPGQGTHEQYF | TGTGCCAGCAGTTTCCCGGGACAGGGTACCCACGAGCAGTACTTC | TRBJ2-7 | TRBV6-6 | NA | TRBD1
CASSDGTGGADTQYF | TGTGCCAGCAGTGACGGGACAGGGGGCGCAGATACGCAGTATTTT | TRBJ2-3 | TRBV6-4 | once | TRBD1
CASSLHTNTGELFF | TGTGCCAGCAGCTTGCACACGAACACCGGGGAGCTGTTTTTT | TRBJ2-2 | TRBV7-9 | NA | NA
CASSPPATSGSGEQFF | TGTGCCAGCTCACCACCTGCGACTAGCGGGAGCGGTGAGCAGTTCTTC | TRBJ2-1 | TRBV18 | NA | TRBD2
CASSLAIPDTQYF | TGTGCCAGCAGCTTAGCTATCCCAGATACGCAGTATTTT | TRBJ2-3 | TRBV7-7 | NA | NA
CASSPYGQHYEQYF | TGTGCCAGCAGCCCTTACGGACAGCACTACGAGCAGTACTTC | TRBJ2-7 | TRBV7-6 | NA | NA
CASGPGGANTEAFF | TGTGCTAGTGGCCCTGGGGGGGCGAACACTGAAGCTTTCTTT | TRBJ1-1 | TRBV12-5 | NA | NA
CASSLSRSTDTQYF | TGTGCCAGCAGCTTATCGCGCAGCACAGATACGCAGTATTTT | TRBJ2-3 | TRBV7-9 | NA | NA
CASSQGDRGREQYF | TGTGCCAGCAGCCAAGGGGACAGGGGTCGGGAGCAGTACTTC | TRBJ2-7 | TRBV5-5 | NA | TRBD1
CASRETTGNGYTF | TGTGCCAGCAGGGAAACAACAGGGAATGGCTACACCTTC | TRBJ1-2 | TRBV25-1 | NA | NA
CASSLLQGPYEQYF | TGTGCCAGCAGTTTATTGCAGGGTCCCTACGAGCAGTACTTC | TRBJ2-7 | TRBV28 | once | NA
CASSQDYISSSGDSYEQYF | TGCGCCAGCAGCCAAGATTACATATCGTCCAGCGGGGACTCCTACGAGCAGTACTTC | TRBJ2-7 | TRBV4-3 | few | TRBD2
CASSPDTGGAYNEQFF | TGCGCCAGCAGCCCGGACACAGGTGGTGCCTACAATGAGCAGTTCTTC | TRBJ2-1 | TRBV5-1 | NA | NA
CASRPSISGPAYEQYF | TGCGCCAGCAGGCCAAGTATTAGCGGGCCAGCCTACGAGCAGTACTTC | TRBJ2-7 | TRBV4-3 | NA | TRBD2
CASSFGMSRGENEQYF | TGTGCCAGCAGTTTTGGAATGAGCAGGGGGGAGAACGAGCAGTACTTC | TRBJ2-7 | TRBV5-4 | NA | NA
CASSSRRGFGEQYF | TGTGCCAGCAGCTCGCGTAGGGGTTTCGGCGAGCAGTACTTC | TRBJ2-7 | TRBV14 | NA | NA
CSVEDPGYRNGYTF | TGCAGCGTTGAAGATCCCGGGTACCGGAATGGCTACACCTTC | TRBJ1-2 | TRBV29-1 | NA | NA
CASSRNRLAGGDNEQFF | TGTGCCAGCAGCCGAAACCGACTAGCGGGAGGGGATAATGAGCAGTTCTTC | TRBJ2-1 | TRBV11-1 | few | TRBD2
CASSAGSSGGAETQYF | TGTGCCAGCAGCGCAGGTTCTAGCGGGGGGGCAGAGACCCAGTACTTC | TRBJ2-5 | TRBV9 | NA | TRBD2
CASSLVGDSTYEQYF | TGTGCCAGCAGCTTAGTGGGGGACAGTACCTACGAGCAGTACTTC | TRBJ2-7 | TRBV11-2 | many | TRBD1
CASSRPEGFEKLFF | TGTGCCAGCAGCAGACCGGAGGGTTTTGAAAAACTGTTTTTT | TRBJ1-4 | TRBV21-1 | few | NA
CASSTLAGKALEQYF | TGTGCCAGTAGTACACTAGCGGGGAAAGCTCTCGAGCAGTACTTC | TRBJ2-7 | TRBV19 | NA | TRBD2
CASSKTTYEQYF | TGTGCCAGCAGCAAAACAACCTACGAGCAGTACTTC | TRBJ2-7 | TRBV21-1 | NA | NA
CASSYLTSSTDTQYF | TGTGCCAGCAGTTACCTGACTAGCAGCACAGATACGCAGTATTTT | TRBJ2-3 | TRBV6-5 | NA | TRBD2
CASSYDGLSYEQYF | TGTGCCAGCAGTTACGATGGACTCTCCTACGAGCAGTACTTC | TRBJ2-7 | TRBV6-5 | NA | NA